Shown below are 13 T cell receptor beta chains from a single sample sequenced in a study of blood T cell repertoires in COVID-19. The table came from immunoSEQ multiplex PCR; TCRdb's copy has only in-frame clones and leaves some out. The sample includes approximately 450,000 clones, more than 80% of them seen just once. Material for sequencing was PBMCs or T cells enriched from blood (not recorded which). The source is a man aged 25 to 45 who had recovered from COVID-19.

Here the CDR3 DNA reads TGTGCCAGCAGCTTGAGAGGACAGACTGAAGCTTTCTTT. Amino acids: CASSLRGQTEAFF. The gene calls are TRBV5-4 and TRBJ1-1; the D gene is possibly TRBD1 (6 bases). The CDR3 runs 13 residues. V lost 1 base and J 5 bases, leaving 9 bases between the germline ends. The germline CDR1 and CDR2 sequences are SGHNT and YYREEE (reference sequence).

In DNA form, the CDR3 reads TGTGCCAGCAGCTTGGACGGGACAGGGGTAAATGAGCAGTTCTTC. It is translated as CASSLDGTGVNEQFF. The chain carries TRBV7-9 and TRBJ2-1; 10 nucleotides line up with TRBD1. After removal of 3 bases from V and 7 bases from J, the junction contained 6 bases not matched to a gene. The CDR3 extends over 15 amino acids. Germline V lookup: CDR1 SEHNR, CDR2 FQNEAQ (reference sequence). The whole variable domain, filled in from reference TRBV7-9 and TRBJ2-1, reads DTGVSQNPRHKITKRGQNVTFRCDPISEHNRLYWYRQTLGQGPEFLTYFQNEAQLEKSRLLSDRFSAERPKGSFSTLEIQRTEQGDSAMYLCASSLDGTGVNEQFFGPGTRLTVL.

The V call is TRBV5-4, the J call TRBJ1-2; 8 bases are a match to TRBD1. Losses at the gene ends were 5 bases for V and 7 bases for J; bases not matched to a gene: 10. The germline V gene encodes CDR1 SGHNT and CDR2 YYREEE (reference sequence). CDR3 length: 14 amino acids. The CDR3 coding sequence is TGTGCCAGCAGATGGACAGGGCGGTCCGGTGGCTACACCTTC. Encoded protein: CASRWTGRSGGYTF.

This clone has only one observation. The genes are TRBV11-3 and TRBJ2-7; 7 bases agree with TRBD2. The CDR3 runs to 14 residues. The germline gives CDR1 SGHNT, CDR2 YENEEA. V lost 5 bases and J lost 2; bases outside the gene matches: 6. The CDR3 coding sequence is TGTGCCAGCAGCCCCGGGACTAACCCCTACGAGCAGTACTTC. This translates into CASSPGTNPYEQYF.

The V and J genes are TRBV18 and TRBJ1-1; D gene ambiguous. The CDR3 has 15 amino acids. Trimming stripped 3 bases from V and 0 bases from J, with 11 bases between. The germline V gene has CDR1 KGHSH and CDR2 LQKENI. CDR3 in amino acids: CASSPRPNLNTEAFF. The CDR3 nucleotides read TGTGCCAGCTCACCTCGCCCTAATTTGAACACTGAAGCTTTCTTT.

The V call is TRBV19, the J call TRBJ2-7, with D possibly TRBD1 on 6 matching bases. Germline CDR1 reads LNHDA; CDR2 reads SQIVND (reference sequence). Trimming removed 6 bases from V and 1 base from J, with 25 bases in between. The CDR3 covers 18 residues. The CDR3 spells CASSTQAPSPGVSYEQYF. The CDR3, as DNA: TGTGCCAGTAGCACACAGGCGCCCTCGCCAGGGGTGTCCTACGAGCAGTACTTC.

The chain carries TRBV6-5 and TRBJ1-2, with D possibly matching TRBD1 (6 bases). CDR3 size: 14 residues. V gave up 5 bases and J gave up 4 bases, with 14 bases separating them. Germline assignment: CDR1 MNHEY and CDR2 SVGAGI. The CDR3 here is CASSTITGSYGYTF. CDR3 nucleotide sequence: TGTGCCAGCAGTACCATTACAGGGTCCTATGGCTACACCTTC.

The rearrangement uses TRBV11-2 and TRBJ1-1; TRBD1 is a possible D gene (6 bases). V lost 3 bases and J lost 1, with 9 bases in between. The CDR3 length is 14 residues. Per germline, CDR1 SGHAT and CDR2 FQNNGV. For the CDR3, the DNA is TGTGCCAGCAGCTTGGGGACACCGAACACTGAAGCTTTCTTT. This gives the protein CASSLGTPNTEAFF.

The chain combines TRBV11-2 with TRBJ1-1; no clear D gene. Germline V CDR1 and CDR2: SGHAT, FQNNGV. The CDR3 contains 13 residues. V lost 0 bases, J lost 4 bases, and 6 bases lay in between. This CDR3 is CASSLEQFTEAFF. In DNA form, the CDR3 reads TGTGCCAGCAGCTTAGAACAGTTCACTGAAGCTTTCTTT.

V is TRBV9 and J is TRBJ2-2; D is perhaps TRBD2 (6 bases). V lost 0 bases and J 4 bases, leaving 10 bases between the germline ends. The CDR3 runs 15 residues. The germline CDR1 and CDR2 sequences are SGDLS and YYNGEE. CDR3 region: CASSVGGGSTGELFF. CDR3 nucleotides: TGTGCCAGCAGCGTAGGTGGAGGGAGCACCGGGGAGCTGTTTTTT.

The chain couples TRBV2 to TRBJ2-5; TRBD2 matches at 8 bases. The CDR3 length is 14 residues. With 4 bases clipped from V and 5 bases from J, the junction kept 6 bases outside the gene matches. From germline, CDR1 is SNHLY and CDR2 FYNNEI. In DNA form, the CDR3 reads TGTGCCAGCAGTGGACTAGCGTCCTATGAGACCCAGTACTTC. Protein: CASSGLASYETQYF.

V usage is TRBV19 and J usage is TRBJ2-7; perhaps TRBD1 as D (6 bases). V dropped 5 bases and J dropped 2 bases, with 13 bases sitting between them. Germline V gene sequence: CDR1 LNHDA, CDR2 SQIVND (reference sequence). This CDR3 has 14 amino acids. In DNA form, the CDR3 reads TGTGCCAGTAGTTTCCAGGGGCGAACCTACGAGCAGTACTTC. This encodes CASSFQGRTYEQYF.

There are a few counts of this clone. The chain is built from TRBV18 and TRBJ1-3; 7 bases match TRBD1. V lost 4 bases to trimming and J lost 3 bases; unmatched junction nucleotides: 9. The CDR3 runs 16 residues. From germline, CDR1 is KGHSH and CDR2 LQKENI. The CDR3 protein is CASSRTGTAYGNTIYF. The CDR3 DNA sequence: TGTGCCAGCTCACGGACCGGGACAGCGTATGGAAACACCATATATTTT.